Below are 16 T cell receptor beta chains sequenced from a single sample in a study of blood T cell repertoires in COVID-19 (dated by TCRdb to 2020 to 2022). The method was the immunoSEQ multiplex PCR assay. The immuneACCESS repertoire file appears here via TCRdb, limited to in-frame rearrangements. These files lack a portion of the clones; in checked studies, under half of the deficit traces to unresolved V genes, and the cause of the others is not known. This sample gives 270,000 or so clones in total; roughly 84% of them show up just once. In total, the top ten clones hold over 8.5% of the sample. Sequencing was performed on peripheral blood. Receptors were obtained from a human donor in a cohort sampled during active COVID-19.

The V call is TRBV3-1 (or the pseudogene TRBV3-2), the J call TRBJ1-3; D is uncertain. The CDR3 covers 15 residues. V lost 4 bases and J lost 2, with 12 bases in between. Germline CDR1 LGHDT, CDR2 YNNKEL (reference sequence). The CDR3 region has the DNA TGTGCCAGCAGCCTACGAACCCCAGCTGGAAACACCATATATTTT. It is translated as CASSLRTPAGNTIYF.

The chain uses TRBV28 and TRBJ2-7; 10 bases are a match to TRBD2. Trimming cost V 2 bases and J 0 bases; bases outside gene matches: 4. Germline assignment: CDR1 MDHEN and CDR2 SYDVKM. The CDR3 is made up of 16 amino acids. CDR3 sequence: CASSLVPSGSSYEQYF. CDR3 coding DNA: TGTGCCAGCAGTTTAGTCCCTAGCGGGAGCTCCTACGAGCAGTACTTC. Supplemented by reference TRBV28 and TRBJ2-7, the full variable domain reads DVKVTQSSRYLVKRTGEKVFLECVQDMDHENMFWYRQDPGLGLRLIYFSYDVKMKEKGDIPEGYSVSREKKERFSLILESASTNQTSMYLCASSLVPSGSSYEQYFGPGTRLTVT.

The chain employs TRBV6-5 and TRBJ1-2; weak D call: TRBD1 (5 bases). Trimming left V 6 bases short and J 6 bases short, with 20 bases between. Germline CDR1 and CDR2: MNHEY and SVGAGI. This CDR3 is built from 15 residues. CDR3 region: CASRRIGTSAHGYTF. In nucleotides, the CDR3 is TGTGCCAGCAGAAGAATCGGGACTTCGGCCCATGGCTACACCTTC.

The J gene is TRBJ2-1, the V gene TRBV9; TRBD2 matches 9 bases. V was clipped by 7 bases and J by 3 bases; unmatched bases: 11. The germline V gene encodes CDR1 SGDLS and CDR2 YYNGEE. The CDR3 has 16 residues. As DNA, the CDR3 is TGTGCCAGCTCCCCCCGACTAGCGGATTTCTACAATGAGCAGTTCTTC. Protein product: CASSPRLADFYNEQFF.

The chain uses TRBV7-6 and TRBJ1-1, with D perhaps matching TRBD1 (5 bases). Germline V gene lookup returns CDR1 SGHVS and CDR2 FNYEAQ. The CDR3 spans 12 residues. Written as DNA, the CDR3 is TGTGCTACTCGGGGACTTAACACTGAAGCTTTCTTT. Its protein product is CATRGLNTEAFF. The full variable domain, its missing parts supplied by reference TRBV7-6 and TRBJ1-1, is GAGVSQSPRYKVTKRGQDVALRCDPISGHVSLYWYRQALGQGPEFLTYFNYEAQQDKSGLPNDRFSAERPEGSISTLTIQRTEQRDSAMYRCATRGLNTEAFFGQGTRLTVV.

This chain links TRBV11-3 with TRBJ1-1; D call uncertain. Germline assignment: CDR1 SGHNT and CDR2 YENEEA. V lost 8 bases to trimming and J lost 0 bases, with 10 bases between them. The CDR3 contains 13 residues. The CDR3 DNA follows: TGTGCCAGCGGATACAGCATGAACACTGAAGCTTTCTTT. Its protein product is CASGYSMNTEAFF.

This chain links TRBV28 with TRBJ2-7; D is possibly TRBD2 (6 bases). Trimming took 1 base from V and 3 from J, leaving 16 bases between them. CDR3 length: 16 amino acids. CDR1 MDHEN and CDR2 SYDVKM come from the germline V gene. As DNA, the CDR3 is TGTGCCAGCAGTTTATCTGGGACCGTGGGGGGCTACGAGCAGTACTTC. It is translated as CASSLSGTVGGYEQYF.

The CDR3 sequence is CARRGISGNTIYF. The DNA for the CDR3 is TGTGCAAGGCGAGGGATCTCTGGAAACACCATATATTTT. The chain combines TRBV7-9 with TRBJ1-3; no firm D call. The CDR3 has 13 residues. Germline V gene data show CDR1 as SEHNR and CDR2 as FQNEAQ (reference sequence).

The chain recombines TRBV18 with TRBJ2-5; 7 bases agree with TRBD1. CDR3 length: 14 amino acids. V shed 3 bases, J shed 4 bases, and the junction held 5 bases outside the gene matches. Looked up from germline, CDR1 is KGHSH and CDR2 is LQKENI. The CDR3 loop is CASSPTGARETQYF. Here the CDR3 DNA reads TGTGCCAGCTCACCTACAGGGGCTAGAGAGACCCAGTACTTC. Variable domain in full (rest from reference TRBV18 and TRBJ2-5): NAGVMQNPRHLVRRRGQEARLRCSPMKGHSHVYWYRQLPEEGLKFMVYLQKENIIDESGMPKERFSAEFPKEGPSILRIQQVVRGDSAAYFCASSPTGARETQYFGPGTRLLVL.

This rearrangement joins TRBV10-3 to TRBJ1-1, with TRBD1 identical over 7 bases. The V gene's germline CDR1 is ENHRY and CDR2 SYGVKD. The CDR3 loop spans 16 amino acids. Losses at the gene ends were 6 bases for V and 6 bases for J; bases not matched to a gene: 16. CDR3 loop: CAISDNTHRGRAEAFF. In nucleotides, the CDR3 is TGTGCCATCAGCGACAATACTCACAGGGGTAGGGCTGAAGCTTTCTTT.

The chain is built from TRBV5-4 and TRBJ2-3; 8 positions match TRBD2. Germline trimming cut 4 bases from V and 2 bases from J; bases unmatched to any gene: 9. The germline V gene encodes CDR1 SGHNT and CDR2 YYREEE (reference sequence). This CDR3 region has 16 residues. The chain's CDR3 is CASSPGVAGHTDTQYF. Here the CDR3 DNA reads TGTGCCAGCAGCCCCGGGGTAGCGGGACACACAGATACGCAGTATTTT.

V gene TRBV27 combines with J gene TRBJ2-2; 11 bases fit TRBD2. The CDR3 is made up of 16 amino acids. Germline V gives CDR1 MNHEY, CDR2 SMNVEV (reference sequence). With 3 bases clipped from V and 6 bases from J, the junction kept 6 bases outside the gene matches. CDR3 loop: CASSLLAGGVAGELFF. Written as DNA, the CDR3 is TGTGCCAGCAGTTTGCTAGCGGGAGGCGTGGCCGGGGAGCTGTTTTTT.

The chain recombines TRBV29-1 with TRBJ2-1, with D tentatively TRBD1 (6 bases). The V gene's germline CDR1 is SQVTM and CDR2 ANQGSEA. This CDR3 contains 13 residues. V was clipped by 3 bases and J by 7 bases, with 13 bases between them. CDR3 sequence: CSVDGGLGNEQFF. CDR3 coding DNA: TGCAGCGTTGATGGGGGCTTAGGGAATGAGCAGTTCTTC.

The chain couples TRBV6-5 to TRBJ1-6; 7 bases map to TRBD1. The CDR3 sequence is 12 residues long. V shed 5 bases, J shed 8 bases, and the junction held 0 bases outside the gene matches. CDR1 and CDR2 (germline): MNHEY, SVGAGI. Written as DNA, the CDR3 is TGTGCCAGCAGTACAGGGGATTCACCCCTCCACTTT. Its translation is CASSTGDSPLHF.

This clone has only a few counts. The CDR3 bases are TGTGCCAGCAGACTACCGAGCGAGGTCCCTAGCAATCAGCCCCAGCATTTT. It codes for CASRLPSEVPSNQPQHF. J is TRBJ1-5 and V is TRBV11-2; D is unclear. This CDR3 spans 17 amino acids. V gave up 6 bases and J gave up 0 bases, with 18 bases separating them. Germline CDR1 reads SGHAT; CDR2 reads FQNNGV.

CDR3 residues: CSARPQTEAFF. The CDR3 nucleotides read TGCAGTGCTAGACCGCAGACTGAAGCTTTCTTT. The genes are TRBV20-1 and TRBJ1-1; D is unclear. The V and J ends lost 2 bases and 5 bases respectively, with 6 bases between them. The CDR3 totals 11 residues. CDR1 is DFQATT and CDR2 is SNEGSKA in the germline V gene (reference sequence).